This is a list of T cell receptor beta chains from one sample in a study of tumor-infiltrating lymphocytes in primary liver carcinoma. TCRdb fed the multiplex PCR reads into MiXCR, producing one record per CDR3 protein. The repertoire holds 300,000 to 400,000 distinct CDR3 sequences, with about two thirds as singletons. Specimen: peripheral blood. These receptor sequences come from a man aged 35-49 years with primary liver carcinoma and hepatitis B virus infection. Each CDR3 is given with its conserved first and last residue. D genes are given only for firm matches. A row's size may be missing; if present it is once, few, many or a size class.

j_call	d_call	clone_size	v_call	cdr3_aa	cdr3_nt
TRBJ2-1	TRBD1	NA	TRBV10-2	CTSQGQGAYNEQFF	TGCACCAGCCAGGGACAGGGGGCCTACAATGAGCAGTTCTTC
TRBJ2-5	TRBD2	NA	TRBV6-5	CASSYAGTSGIWETQYF	TGTGCCAGCAGTTACGCCGGGACTAGCGGGATATGGGAGACCCAGTACTTC
TRBJ2-7	NA	NA	TRBV19	CASRKTGSDYEQYF	TGTGCCAGTAGAAAAACAGGTTCAGACTACGAGCAGTACTTC
TRBJ2-1	TRBD2	NA	TRBV11-1	CASRSGTNSYNEQLF	TGCGCCAGCAGATCAGGGACTAACTCCTACAATGAGCAGCTCTTC
TRBJ1-1	NA	once	TRBV28	CASNLAGTSYTEAFF	TGTGCCAGCAATTTGGCAGGGACCAGTTACACTGAAGCTTTCTTT
TRBJ2-2	TRBD2	NA	TRBV10-3	CAISETSGRTGEPFF	TGTGCCATCAGTGAGACTAGCGGGAGGACCGGGGAGCCGTTTTTT
TRBJ2-3	TRBD2	NA	TRBV5-4	CASSGTGTSGPHDTQYF	TGTGCCAGTAGCGGAACCGGGACTAGCGGCCCCCATGATACGCAGTATTTT
TRBJ2-5	NA	NA	TRBV11-2	CVSSSLVILETQYF	TGTGTCAGTAGCAGTCTAGTTATTCTCGAGACCCAGTACTTC
TRBJ2-1	TRBD2	many	TRBV4-3	CASSQDHQLAGLEQFF	TGCGCCAGCAGCCAAGATCATCAACTAGCGGGTCTTGAGCAGTTCTTC
TRBJ1-1	NA	NA	TRBV29-1	CSTRTWATEAFF	TGTAGCACACGAACATGGGCCACTGAAGCTTTCTTT
TRBJ1-1	NA	NA	TRBV5-4	CASSQDGARISTEAFF	TGTGCCAGCAGCCAAGACGGGGCGCGAATTTCCACTGAAGCTTTCTTT
TRBJ1-1	NA	few	TRBV5-4	CASSLTSRTEAFF	TGTGCCAGCAGCTTAACTTCTCGTACTGAAGCTTTCTTT
TRBJ1-1	TRBD1	NA	TRBV18	CASSPLAGGAGNSEAFF	TGTGCCAGCTCACCACTCGCAGGGGGCGCCGGGAACTCTGAAGCTTTCTTT
TRBJ2-3	NA	NA	TRBV7-9	CASSSSSDTQYF	TGTGCCAGCAGCTCTTCTTCAGATACGCAGTATTTT
TRBJ2-1	NA	few	TRBV5-4	CASSLDLGGGRGEQFF	TGTGCCAGCAGCTTGGATTTAGGGGGGGGTCGAGGTGAGCAGTTCTTC
TRBJ1-6	NA	NA	TRBV11-2	CASSTDSSSYNSPLNF	TGTGCCAGCAGCACCGATTCAAGCTCCTATAATTCACCCCTCAATTTT
TRBJ2-1	TRBD2	few	TRBV19	CASSPWASGRASNEQFF	TGTGCCAGTAGCCCCTGGGCTAGCGGGAGGGCCTCCAATGAGCAGTTCTTC
TRBJ2-1	NA	NA	TRBV11-2	CASSLAARGHNEQSF	TGTGCCAGCAGCTTAGCCGCGCGCGGACACAATGAGCAGTCCTTC
TRBJ1-3	NA	few	TRBV5-5	CASTTSSGNTIYF	TGTGCCAGCACAACCAGCTCCGGAAACACCATATATTTT
TRBJ2-4	NA	once	TRBV6-1	CASSGRQWDLGDIQYF	TGTGCCAGCAGTGGCCGACAGTGGGATTTAGGAGACATTCAGTACTTC
TRBJ2-7	NA	many	TRBV6-2/TRBV6-3	CASSLGNMYEQYF	TGTGCCAGCAGCCTGGGGAATATGTACGAGCAGTACTTC
TRBJ2-7	NA	NA	TRBV11-2	CASSSQTQEQYF	TGTGCAAGCAGCTCCCAAACCCAGGAGCAGTACTTC
TRBJ1-6	NA	NA	TRBV11-2	CAGSLSTGNNSPLHF	TGTGCCGGCAGCTTATCTACAGGGAATAATTCACCCCTCCACTTT
TRBJ2-3	TRBD2	NA	TRBV5-6	CASSPQAGACDTQYF	TGTGCCAGCAGCCCTCAAGCGGGAGCGTGTGATACGCAGTATTTT
TRBJ2-3	NA	NA	TRBV11-3	CASSFIEDAQYF	TGTGCCAGTAGCTTTATAGAGGATGCGCAGTATTTT
TRBJ1-2	TRBD1	NA	TRBV20-1	CSARAWTGGYTF	TGCAGTGCTAGAGCTTGGACAGGGGGCTACACCTTC
TRBJ1-3	NA	NA	TRBV10-3	CAISESCVPFMGEGNTIYF	TGTGCCATCAGTGAGTCGTGTGTCCCCTTTATGGGAGAAGGAAACACCATATATTTT
TRBJ2-7	NA	NA	TRBV11-1	CASSLAGPPQYF	TGTGCCAGCAGCTTAGCCGGGCCTCCGCAGTACTTC
TRBJ1-1	NA	NA	TRBV10-3	CAIGRGGGNTEAFF	TGTGCCATCGGCAGGGGAGGTGGGAACACTGAAGCTTTCTTT
TRBJ2-5	TRBD1	NA	TRBV7-9	CASSSRQGQETQYF	TGTGCCAGCAGCTCCAGACAGGGCCAAGAGACCCAGTACTTC
TRBJ2-2	TRBD2	many	TRBV6-1	CASSESVAGDGELFF	TGTGCCAGCAGTGAATCTGTAGCGGGAGACGGGGAGCTGTTTTTT
TRBJ2-7	TRBD1	many	TRBV4-3	CASSQATGQGVGEQYF	TGCGCCAGCAGCCAGGCCACGGGACAGGGCGTAGGGGAGCAGTACTTC
TRBJ2-1	NA	NA	TRBV5-4	CASRSPLHGDNEQFF	TGTGCCAGCAGATCTCCCCTTCATGGGGACAATGAGCAGTTCTTC
TRBJ1-1	NA	NA	TRBV11-3	CDSSLDRPNAEAFF	TGTGACAGCAGCTTAGATCGGCCCAACGCTGAAGCTTTCTTT
TRBJ2-1	TRBD2	NA	TRBV11-2	CASSFLPGTSGSYNEHFF	TGTGCCAGCAGCTTCCTTCCCGGGACTAGCGGGAGCTACAATGAGCACTTCTTC
TRBJ1-1	NA	many	TRBV6-5	CASSPERTANTEAFF	TGTGCCAGCAGCCCCGAGAGGACGGCCAACACTGAAGCTTTCTTT
TRBJ2-7	TRBD2	NA	TRBV5-1	CASSLAGGSYDQYF	TGCGCCAGCAGCTTAGCGGGAGGTTCCTACGACCAGTACTTC
TRBJ2-7	TRBD2	NA	TRBV24-1	CATSDPLVGGPREQYF	TGTGCCACCAGTGATCCTCTAGTGGGAGGGCCCCGCGAGCAGTACTTC
TRBJ2-3	NA	many	TRBV11-3	CASSSGDVLSTDTQYF	TGTGCCAGCAGCTCCGGGGACGTATTAAGCACAGATACGCAGTATTTT
TRBJ2-2	TRBD2	NA	TRBV10-3	CPVSLEREGRAGELFF	TGTCCCGTCAGTCTGGAACGGGAGGGCCGCGCCGGGGAGCTGTTTTTT
TRBJ1-4	TRBD1	NA	TRBV28	CASSFLTGTGLEKLFF	TGTGCCAGCAGTTTCTTGACCGGGACAGGGTTGGAAAAACTGTTTTTT
TRBJ2-1	NA	NA	TRBV11-1	CTSSLRINEQFF	TGTACCAGCAGCTTGCGGATTAATGAGCAGTTCTTC
TRBJ1-4	NA	NA	TRBV11-2	CASSPSPNRLANEKLFF	TGTGCCAGCAGCCCAAGCCCAAATAGGTTAGCTAATGAAAAACTGTTTTTT
TRBJ1-2	TRBD1	few	TRBV7-9	CASSTGGAGDYGYTF	TGTGCCAGCAGCACAGGGGGAGCAGGGGACTATGGCTACACCTTC
TRBJ2-7	TRBD1	NA	TRBV28	CASRDNRGPYEQYF	TGTGCCAGCAGGGATAACAGGGGTCCTTACGAGCAGTACTTC
TRBJ2-7	TRBD1	many	TRBV6-5	CASSRGRGDEQYF	TGTGCCAGCAGCAGGGGGCGCGGGGACGAGCAGTACTTC
TRBJ2-2	NA	NA	TRBV7-2	CASSLAASEELFF	TGTGCCAGCAGCTTAGCCGCGTCGGAGGAGCTGTTTTTT
TRBJ2-1	TRBD2	NA	TRBV12-3/TRBV12-4	CASSPPSGRENEQFF	TGTGCCAGCAGCCCTCCTAGCGGGAGGGAGAATGAGCAGTTCTTC
TRBJ2-5	NA	NA	TRBV10-3	CATLGLPQETQYF	TGTGCCACCTTGGGACTCCCCCAAGAGACCCAGTACTTC
TRBJ1-5	TRBD1	NA	TRBV28	CASSLLRGTGATLGQPQHF	TGTGCCAGCAGTTTACTGAGGGGGACAGGGGCCACATTGGGTCAGCCCCAGCATTTT
TRBJ2-7	NA	NA	TRBV21-1	CPTVSGQGSGYEQYF	TGTCCCACCGTCTCGGGACAGGGGTCGGGGTACGAGCAGTACTTC